This passage covers 17 T cell receptor beta chains from one sample sequenced in a study of blood T cell repertoires in COVID-19. Sequencing was performed with immunoSEQ multiplex PCR; in TCRdb, only in-frame clones are kept and a portion is missing. The sample includes 200,000 to 250,000 clones, 70% to 90% seen only once; the top ten take 4.3%. The sequenced sample consisted of PBMCs or T cells enriched from blood (not recorded which). The receptors were gathered from a man aged 30 to 45 with acute COVID-19.

The CDR3 here is CATTPGGEKLFF. CDR3 DNA sequence: TGTGCCACCACCCCGGGGGGTGAAAAACTGTTTTTT. This chain connects TRBV15 to TRBJ1-4; D is possibly TRBD1 (5 bases). The germline V gene has CDR1 LNHNV and CDR2 YYDKDF (reference sequence). There are 12 residues in the CDR3. The V and J ends lost 7 bases and 7 bases respectively, with 10 bases between them.

The chain employs TRBV6-5 and TRBJ1-6; TRBD1 is a possible D gene (5 bases). The V gene's germline CDR1 is MNHEY and CDR2 SVGAGI. There are 14 residues in the CDR3. V was shortened by 5 bases and J by 9 bases, with 14 bases between the two germline ends. CDR3 region: CASSSSGTGSPLHF. Here the CDR3 DNA reads TGTGCCAGCAGTAGCTCGGGGACTGGTTCACCCCTCCACTTT.

J is TRBJ2-1 and V is TRBV11-2; possible D gene TRBD2, 5 bases. V was pared by 5 bases and J by 4 bases, with 15 bases between. The germline V gene has CDR1 SGHAT and CDR2 FQNNGV. The CDR3 extends over 15 amino acids. CDR3 amino acids: CASSTRGGRYNEQFF. CDR3 sequence (DNA): TGTGCCAGCAGCACCCGGGGTGGGCGGTACAATGAGCAGTTCTTC.

A single count supports this clone. Distinct nucleotide sequences in the sample also encode this CDR3. The V and J genes are TRBV19 and TRBJ2-5; TRBD2 might be the D (5 bases). The CDR3 runs to 14 residues. The germline V gene encodes CDR1 LNHDA and CDR2 SQIVND (reference sequence). V was shortened by 6 bases and J by 2 bases, with 13 bases between the two germline ends. DNA for the CDR3: TGTGCCAGTAGGGGAGAGGGATGGCAAGAGACCCAGTACTTC. It is translated as CASRGEGWQETQYF.

Comment on this clone: The sample carries other DNA sequences with the same CDR3. This chain uses TRBV6-5 with TRBJ1-2; D call uncertain. Between the trimmed V and J ends, which lost 3 bases and 3 bases, there was a span of 8 bases. The CDR3 has 13 residues. Germline V lookup: CDR1 MNHEY, CDR2 SVGAGI. The CDR3 is CASSYRTYYGYTF. As DNA, the CDR3 is TGTGCCAGCAGTTATAGAACTTACTATGGCTACACCTTC.

This chain uses TRBV19 with TRBJ1-5, with TRBD1 identical over 10 bases. In germline, CDR1 is LNHDA, CDR2 SQIVND (reference sequence). V was pared by 8 bases and J by 4 bases, with 2 bases of the junction left unmatched. CDR3 length: 13 residues. The CDR3 nucleotides are TGTGCCAGTGACAGGGGGCGTAATCAGCCCCAGCATTTT. It translates to CASDRGRNQPQHF.

The chain links TRBV5-4 to TRBJ2-7; 8 bases agree with TRBD2. The germline CDR1 and CDR2 sequences are SGHNT and YYREEE (reference sequence). Trimming at V came to 3 bases and at J to 3 bases, leaving 2 bases not matched to a gene. The CDR3 has 13 amino acids. The CDR3 spells CASSYGTSYEQYF. The CDR3 region has the DNA TGTGCCAGCAGCTACGGGACTAGCTACGAGCAGTACTTC. The whole variable domain, filled in from reference TRBV5-4 and TRBJ2-7, reads ETGVTQSPTHLIKTRGQQVTLRCSSQSGHNTVSWYQQALGQGPQFIFQYYREEENGRGNFPPRFSGLQFPNYSSELNVNALELDDSALYLCASSYGTSYEQYFGPGTRLTVT.

This chain joins TRBV5-5 and TRBJ1-2, with D perhaps TRBD1 (5 bases). The CDR3 spans 15 residues. Trimming left V 5 bases short and J 3 bases short, with 17 bases between. The germline CDR1 and CDR2 sequences are SGHKS and YYEKEE (reference sequence). The CDR3 region has the DNA TGTGCCAGCAGTCTTGTCCTTGGGGGGTACTATGGCTACACCTTC. Amino acid sequence: CASSLVLGGYYGYTF.

The genes are TRBV28 and TRBJ2-2; 7 bases fit TRBD2. The V segment lost 8 bases and the J segment 1 base; nucleotides outside the gene matches: 7. Per germline, CDR1 MDHEN and CDR2 SYDVKM. CDR3 length: 15 residues. CDR3 sequence (DNA): TGTGCCAGCGTATTGGGAGGGGTGAACACCGGGGAGCTGTTTTTT. This encodes CASVLGGVNTGELFF.

This clone appeared once. The chain links TRBV5-5 to TRBJ1-2; 9 bases align to TRBD1. V was pared by 4 bases and J by 3 bases, with 10 bases of the junction left unmatched. The CDR3 runs to 16 residues. The germline CDR1 and CDR2 sequences are SGHKS and YYEKEE (reference sequence). CDR3 nucleotide sequence: TGTGCCAGCAGCCCAACTCAAACAGGGGGCTACTATGGCTACACCTTC. Amino acids: CASSPTQTGGYYGYTF.

The chain is built from TRBV10-2 and TRBJ2-1, with TRBD2 matching 9 bases. With 9 bases clipped from V and 6 bases from J, the junction kept 9 bases outside the gene matches. The CDR3 sequence is 14 residues long. The germline V gene encodes CDR1 WSHSY and CDR2 SAAADI. The CDR3 spells CARASSGGSNEQFF. CDR3 coding DNA: TGCGCCAGGGCTTCGAGCGGGGGGTCCAATGAGCAGTTCTTC.

The chain employs TRBV12-3 or TRBV12-4 and TRBJ2-1; the D gene is possibly TRBD2 (6 bases). V was trimmed by 1 base and J by 8 bases, leaving 9 bases between them. The CDR3 is made up of 13 amino acids. The CDR3, as DNA: TGTGCCAGCAGTTTAGGGACGGGAGATGAGCAGTTCTTC. This sequence encodes CASSLGTGDEQFF.

This chain joins TRBV28 and TRBJ1-5, with D perhaps matching TRBD1 (6 bases). Germline V gives CDR1 MDHEN, CDR2 SYDVKM. CDR3 length: 14 amino acids. Trimming stripped 5 bases from V and 8 bases from J, with 16 bases between. The CDR3 DNA follows: TGTGCCAGCAGTCCCCGACAGGCGGAGAAGCCCCAGCATTTT. Residues: CASSPRQAEKPQHF.

The chain has TRBV10-3 and TRBJ1-1; 10 nucleotides align to TRBD1. V lost 8 bases and J lost 1; bases outside the gene matches: 1. From germline, CDR1 is ENHRY and CDR2 SYGVKD. The CDR3 has 13 amino acids. Here the CDR3 reads CAIGDRGNTEAFF. The CDR3 nucleotides are TGTGCCATCGGGGACAGGGGGAACACTGAAGCTTTCTTT.

V and J are TRBV11-3 and TRBJ2-7; 12 nucleotides align to TRBD1. Trimming at V came to 1 base and at J to 6 bases, leaving 4 bases not matched to a gene. This CDR3 contains 15 residues. The germline gives CDR1 SGHNT, CDR2 YENEEA. The CDR3 here is CASSLGMGQGAEQYF. The DNA of the CDR3 is TGTGCCAGCAGCTTAGGCATGGGACAGGGGGCCGAGCAGTACTTC. The whole variable domain, filled in from reference TRBV11-3 and TRBJ2-7, reads EAGVVQSPRYKIIEKKQPVAFWCNPISGHNTLYWYLQNLGQGPELLIRYENEEAVDDSQLPKDRFSAERLKGVDSTLKIQPAELGDSAVYLCASSLGMGQGAEQYFGPGTRLTVT.

The V gene is TRBV10-3, the J gene TRBJ1-6; D ambiguous. Germline V gives CDR1 ENHRY, CDR2 SYGVKD. There are 14 residues in the CDR3. V lost 3 bases and J 4 bases, leaving 7 bases between the germline ends. The CDR3 is CAISETGYNSPLHF. The CDR3 region has the DNA TGTGCCATCAGTGAAACCGGGTATAATTCACCCCTCCACTTT.

The chain has TRBV10-3 and TRBJ1-4, with D possibly matching TRBD1 (5 bases). Trimming removed 2 bases from V and 0 bases from J, with 10 bases in between. This CDR3 contains 16 residues. The germline CDR1 and CDR2 sequences are ENHRY and SYGVKD. CDR3 residues: CAISERGVATNEKLFF. The CDR3 DNA follows: TGTGCCATCAGTGAGAGGGGCGTCGCAACTAATGAAAAACTGTTTTTT.